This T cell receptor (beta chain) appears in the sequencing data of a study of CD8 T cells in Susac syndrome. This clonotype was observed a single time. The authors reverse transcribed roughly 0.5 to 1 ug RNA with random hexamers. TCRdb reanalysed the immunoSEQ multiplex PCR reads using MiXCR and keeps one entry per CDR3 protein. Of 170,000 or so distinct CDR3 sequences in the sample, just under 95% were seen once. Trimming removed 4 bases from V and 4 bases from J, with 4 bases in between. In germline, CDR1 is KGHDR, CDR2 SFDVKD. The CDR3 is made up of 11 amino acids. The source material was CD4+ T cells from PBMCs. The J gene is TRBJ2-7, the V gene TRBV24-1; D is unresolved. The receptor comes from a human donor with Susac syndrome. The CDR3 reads CATSEGYEQYF. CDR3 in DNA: TGTGCCACCAGTGAGGGGTACGAGCAGTACTTC.